This entry is about one TCR beta chain. Antigen: not known. This CDR3 contains 16 residues. V lost 5 bases, J lost 2 bases, and 7 bases stayed unmatched. Germline CDR1 reads SGHTA; CDR2 reads FQGNSA. Sequenced by immunoSEQ multiplex PCR; TCRdb stores in-frame clones only, minus some. The sample shows 60,000 to 95,000 clones, around 84% of them seen only once. This record belongs to a study of OX40 agonist ivuxolimab in advanced cancers. Whole-study results and caveats: At 0.1 to 3.0 mg/kg and by week 6, CD4+ and CD8+ T cells in the blood had expanded clonally.

The chain couples TRBV7-2 to TRBJ1-2, with 11 bases fitting TRBD1. The sequencing used CD4+ or CD8+ T cells sorted from blood, collected in a trial of the OX40 agonist ivuxolimab. The receptor comes from an adult with an advanced solid tumor such as melanoma, head and neck, liver or kidney cancer. The CDR3 spells CASSPGQGAINYGYTF. For the CDR3, the DNA is TGTGCCAGCAGCCCTGGACAGGGGGCGATCAACTATGGCTACACCTTC.